The text below deals with one T cell receptor beta chain. Its antigen is not identified. Sample treatment: around 19 received Ad26.COV2.S at low or high dose, single or two shots; 5 received placebo; per-sample allocation not given. Sampling happened 63 days after the first vaccine or placebo injection. Libraries were prepared by immunoSEQ multiplex PCR; TCRdb keeps only in-frame clonotypes and omits some of them. The sample contains about 680,000 clones, 80% to 90% of which appear only once. This specimen comes from a study of Ad26.COV2.S vaccination and SARS-CoV-2 variants. Whole-study context: Ad26.COV2.S given intramuscularly, once or twice 56 days apart.

Study results and limitations: Vaccine and placebo groups showed comparable non-spike TCR breadth.

V trimming: 3 bases; J trimming: 5 bases; junction bases outside the gene matches: 6. Germline CDR1 SGHTA, CDR2 FQGNSA. The CDR3 sequence is 15 residues long. This clonotype was sampled from a person aged 18-60 years who received the Ad26.COV2.S COVID-19 vaccine or a placebo. Source: peripheral blood, taken in a trial of Ad26.COV2.S vaccine versus placebo. The chain joins TRBV7-2 to TRBJ2-3, with TRBD1 matching 9 bases. CDR3 DNA: TGTGCCAGCAGCTTCGGGGACAGGGTGAAAGATACGCAGTATTTT. Residues: CASSFGDRVKDTQYF.